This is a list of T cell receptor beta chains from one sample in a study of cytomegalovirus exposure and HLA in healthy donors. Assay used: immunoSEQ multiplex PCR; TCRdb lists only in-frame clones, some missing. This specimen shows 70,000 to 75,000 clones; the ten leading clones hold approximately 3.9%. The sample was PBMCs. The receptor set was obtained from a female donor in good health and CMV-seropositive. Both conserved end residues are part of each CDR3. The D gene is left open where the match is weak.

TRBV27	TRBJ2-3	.	CASSLMGATDTQYF	TGTGCCAGCAGTTTGATGGGGGCGACAGATACGCAGTATTTT
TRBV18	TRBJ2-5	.	CASSPASEGETQYF	TGTGCCAGCTCACCAGCCTCCGAGGGTGAGACCCAGTACTTC
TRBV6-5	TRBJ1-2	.	CASRPRGFGEDGYTF	TGTGCCAGCAGGCCAAGGGGGTTCGGGGAAGATGGCTACACCTTC
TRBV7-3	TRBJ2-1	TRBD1	CASSSQDRGPDNEQFF	TGTGCCAGCAGCTCACAGGACAGGGGCCCCGACAATGAGCAGTTCTTC
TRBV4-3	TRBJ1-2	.	CASSQGAEGTYGYTF	TGCGCCAGCAGCCAGGGGGCCGAGGGGACCTATGGCTACACCTTC
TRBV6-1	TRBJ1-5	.	CASRREDQPQHF	TGTGCCAGCAGGCGAGAGGATCAGCCCCAGCATTTT
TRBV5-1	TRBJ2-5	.	CASSLDQGAQETQYF	TGCGCCAGCAGCTTGGATCAGGGCGCTCAAGAGACCCAGTACTTC
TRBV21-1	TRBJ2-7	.	CASSKRPGLAGTYEQYF	TGTGCCAGCAGCAAGCGTCCGGGACTAGCGGGGACCTACGAGCAGTACTTC
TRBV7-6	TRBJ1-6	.	CASSLGGRNSPLHF	TGTGCCAGCAGCTTAGGGGGCCGGAATTCACCCCTCCACTTT
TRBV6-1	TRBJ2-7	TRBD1	CATDHGTGGYEQYF	TGTGCCACCGACCATGGGACAGGGGGATACGAGCAGTACTTC
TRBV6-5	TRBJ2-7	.	CASSPGQKQYF	TGTGCCAGCAGTCCAGGACAGAAGCAGTACTTC
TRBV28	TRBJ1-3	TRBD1	CASGRTTGEAGNTIYF	TGTGCCAGCGGACGGACGACAGGGGAAGCTGGAAACACCATATATTTT
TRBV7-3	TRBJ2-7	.	CASSLNGGSSYEQYF	TGTGCCAGCAGCTTAAATGGGGGCAGCTCCTACGAGCAGTACTTC
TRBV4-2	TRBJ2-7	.	CASSQDFLSSYEQYF	TGTGCCAGCAGCCAAGATTTCCTTAGCTCCTACGAGCAGTACTTC
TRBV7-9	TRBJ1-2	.	CASSFGSSDTLYGYTF	TGTGCCAGCAGCTTTGGATCATCGGACACGCTCTATGGCTACACCTTC
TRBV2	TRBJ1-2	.	CASSEAVGGVNYGYTF	TGTGCCAGCAGTGAAGCGGTGGGGGGGGTTAACTATGGCTACACCTTC
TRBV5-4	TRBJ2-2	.	CASQQTNTGELFF	TGTGCCAGCCAACAGACAAACACCGGGGAGCTGTTTTTT
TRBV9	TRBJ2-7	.	CASSVATTGPGYEQYF	TGTGCCAGCAGCGTAGCTACCACAGGGCCAGGTTACGAGCAGTACTTC
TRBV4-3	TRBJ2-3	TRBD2	CASSQIPPLGGGASDTQYF	TGCGCCAGCAGCCAAATACCACCCCTTGGCGGGGGGGCCTCAGATACGCAGTATTTT
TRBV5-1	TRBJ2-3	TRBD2	CASSAGSGTSTDTQYF	TGCGCCAGCAGCGCTGGCAGCGGGACTAGCACAGATACGCAGTATTTT
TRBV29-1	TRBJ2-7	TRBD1	CSVETGDDSYEQYF	TGCAGCGTCGAGACAGGGGATGATTCCTACGAGCAGTACTTC
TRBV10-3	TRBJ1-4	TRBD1	CAVRTGLSEKLFF	TGTGCCGTCCGGACAGGCCTGAGTGAAAAACTGTTTTTT
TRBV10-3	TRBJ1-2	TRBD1	CAISNPDRANYGYTF	TGTGCCATCAGTAACCCGGACAGGGCGAACTATGGCTACACCTTC
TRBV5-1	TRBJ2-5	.	CASSLEQEQETQYF	TGCGCCAGCAGCTTGGAACAGGAGCAAGAGACCCAGTACTTC
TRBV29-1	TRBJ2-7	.	CSVERFRDTTYEQYF	TGCAGCGTTGAAAGGTTTCGGGACACTACCTACGAGCAGTACTTC